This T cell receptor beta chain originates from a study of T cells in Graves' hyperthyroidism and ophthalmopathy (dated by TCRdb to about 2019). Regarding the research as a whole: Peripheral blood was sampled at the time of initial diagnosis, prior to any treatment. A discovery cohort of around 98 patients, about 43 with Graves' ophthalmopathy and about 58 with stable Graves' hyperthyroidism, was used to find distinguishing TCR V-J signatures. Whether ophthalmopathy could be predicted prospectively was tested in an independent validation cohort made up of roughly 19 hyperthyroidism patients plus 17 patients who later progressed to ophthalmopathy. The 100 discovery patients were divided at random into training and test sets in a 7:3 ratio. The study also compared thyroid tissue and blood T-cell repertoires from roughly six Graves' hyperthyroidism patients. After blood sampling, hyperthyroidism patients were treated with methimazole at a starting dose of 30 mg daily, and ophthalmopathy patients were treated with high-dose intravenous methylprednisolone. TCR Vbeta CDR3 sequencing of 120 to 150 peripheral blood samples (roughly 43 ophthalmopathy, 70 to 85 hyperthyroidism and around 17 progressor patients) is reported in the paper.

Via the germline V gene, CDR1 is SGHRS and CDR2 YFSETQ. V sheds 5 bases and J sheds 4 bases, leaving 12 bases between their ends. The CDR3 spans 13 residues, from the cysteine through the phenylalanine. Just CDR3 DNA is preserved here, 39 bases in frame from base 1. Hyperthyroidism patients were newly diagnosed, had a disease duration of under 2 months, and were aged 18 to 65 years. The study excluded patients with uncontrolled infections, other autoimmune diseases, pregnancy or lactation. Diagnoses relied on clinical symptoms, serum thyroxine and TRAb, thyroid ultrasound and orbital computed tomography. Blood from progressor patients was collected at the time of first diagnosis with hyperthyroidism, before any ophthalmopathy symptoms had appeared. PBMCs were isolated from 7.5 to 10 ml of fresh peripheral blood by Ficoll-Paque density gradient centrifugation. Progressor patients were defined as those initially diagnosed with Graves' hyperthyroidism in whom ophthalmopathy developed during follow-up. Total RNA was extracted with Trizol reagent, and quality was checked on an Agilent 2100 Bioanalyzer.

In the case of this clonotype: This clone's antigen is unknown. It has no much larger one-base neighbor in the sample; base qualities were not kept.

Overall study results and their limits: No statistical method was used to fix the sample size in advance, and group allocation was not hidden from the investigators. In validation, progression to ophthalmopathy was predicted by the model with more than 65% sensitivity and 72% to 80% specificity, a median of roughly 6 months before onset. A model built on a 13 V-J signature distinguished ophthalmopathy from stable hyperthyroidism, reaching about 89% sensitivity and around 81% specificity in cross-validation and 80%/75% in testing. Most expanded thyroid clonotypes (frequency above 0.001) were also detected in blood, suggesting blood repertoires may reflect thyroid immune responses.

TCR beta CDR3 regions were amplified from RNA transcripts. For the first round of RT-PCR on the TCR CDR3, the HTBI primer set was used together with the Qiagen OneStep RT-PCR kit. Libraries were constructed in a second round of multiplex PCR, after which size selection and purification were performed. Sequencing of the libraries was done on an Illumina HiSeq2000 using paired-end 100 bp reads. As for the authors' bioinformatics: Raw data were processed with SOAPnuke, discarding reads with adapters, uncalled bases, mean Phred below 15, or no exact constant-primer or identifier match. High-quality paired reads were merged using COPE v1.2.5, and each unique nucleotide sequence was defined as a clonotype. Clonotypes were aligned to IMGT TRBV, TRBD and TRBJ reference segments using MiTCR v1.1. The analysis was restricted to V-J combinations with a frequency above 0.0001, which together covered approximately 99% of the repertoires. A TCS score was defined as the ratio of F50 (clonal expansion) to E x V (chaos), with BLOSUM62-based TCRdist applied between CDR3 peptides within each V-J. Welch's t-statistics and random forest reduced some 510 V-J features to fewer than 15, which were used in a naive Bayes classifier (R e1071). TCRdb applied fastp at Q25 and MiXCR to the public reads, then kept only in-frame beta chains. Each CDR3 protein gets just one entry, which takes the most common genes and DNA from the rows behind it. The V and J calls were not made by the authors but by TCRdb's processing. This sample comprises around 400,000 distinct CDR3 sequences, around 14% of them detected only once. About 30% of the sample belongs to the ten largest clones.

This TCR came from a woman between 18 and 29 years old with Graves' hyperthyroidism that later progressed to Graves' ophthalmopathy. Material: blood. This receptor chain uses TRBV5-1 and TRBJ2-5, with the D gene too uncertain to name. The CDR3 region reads CASRDRRLETQYF. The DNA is TGCGCCAGCAGGGATAGGCGGTTAGAGACCCAGTACTTC.